The rows below give T cell receptor beta chains drawn from one sample of a study of T cell responses to AZD1222 COVID-19 vaccine. Sequenced by immunoSEQ multiplex PCR; TCRdb stores in-frame clones only, minus some. This sample has 120,000 or so clones, with around 91% found just once. This material consisted of peripheral blood, taken on day 0 of AZD1222 vaccination. The origin of the receptors is an adult in good health. The conserved cysteine and the conserved F or W are not part of the CDR3 here. A D gene is named only where the DNA matches it firmly.

d_call	cdr3_length	v_call	cdr3_aa
TRBD2	15	TRBV7-2	ASSLGVAGGGSYEQY
NA	10	TRBV30	AWRGRGVGYT
NA	12	TRBV7-9	ASSRAATNEKLF
NA	17	TRBV1	TSSQETSGGAVGAHEQF
TRBD1	12	TRBV9	ASSLRQGGAEAF
NA	12	TRBV2	ASSRTGRVYEQY
NA	11	TRBV18	ASSPDRGTEAF
NA	14	TRBV19	ASSPLGGGSTDTQY
NA	12	TRBV12-5	ASAPGAGNYGYT
TRBD1	14	TRBV27	ASSPQGAGNTGELF
TRBD1	11	TRBV29-1	SVTQGAGGELF
NA	12	TRBV2	ASSGWGSGNTIY
TRBD2	12	TRBV7-9	ASSPTSGEETQY
NA	9	TRBV24-1	ATGEVGTQY
NA	16	TRBV4-2	ASSQELPRTVTNYEQY
TRBD1	15	TRBV7-9	ASSLGIRGQGDNEQF
NA	13	TRBV28	ASSRTRGAYNEQF
NA	13	TRBV6-2/TRBV6-3	ASSLLGHLNTEAF
TRBD1	11	TRBV7-9	ASTGDRADIQY
NA	13	TRBV7-2	ASSRDSSSGNTIY
NA	10	TRBV2	ASSVRLVPQH
NA	10	TRBV19	ASSAGRTEAF
TRBD1	12	TRBV9	ASSVDRAPYEQY
NA	15	TRBV4-1	ASSQDPTGRGNTEAF
NA	14	TRBV24-1	ATSDPRGANTGELF
NA	10	TRBV2	AVLGDGYEQY
NA	11	TRBV5-8	ASSLEGGNTIY
TRBD1	14	TRBV4-2	ASSQDPGTGDEKLF
TRBD2	14	TRBV5-6	ASSLVMVAGSYEQY
NA	15	TRBV7-9	ASSSGVTGLVNTEAF
NA	12	TRBV7-2	ASSQQGSREKLF
TRBD2	13	TRBV9	ASSVGGGVAGELF
NA	11	TRBV4-3	ASSQEWGSGYT
TRBD1	12	TRBV6-1	ASSEARTGSEAF
NA	12	TRBV29-1	SVEDPFSGNTIY
TRBD1	16	TRBV9	ASSDHRGPSSGANVLT
NA	14	TRBV19	ASIRTGPRMNTEAF
NA	14	TRBV3-1/TRBV3-2	ASSLRRASSYNEQF
NA	10	TRBV6-5	ASEGPGNTIY
NA	13	TRBV28	ASSLMDFPSYEQY
NA	13	TRBV27	ASRTQVNDKNIQY
NA	13	TRBV9	ASSVGSASLYGYT
TRBD1	12	TRBV19	ASRTGVTGQPQH
NA	12	TRBV7-9	ASSPPRYTGELF
TRBD1	11	TRBV28	ASSPTGPYGYT
NA	13	TRBV27	ASSLGQGSYNEQF
TRBD1	11	TRBV5-4	ASSTGGGTEAF
NA	14	TRBV24-1	ATSDLDRPAPGELF
NA	12	TRBV7-2	ASSLYGTPYEQY
NA	13	TRBV9	ASSERTDPFYGYT
NA	14	TRBV4-3	ASSQVHLGGTDTQY
TRBD2	13	TRBV4-2	ASSQEAGAYNEQF
TRBD1	15	TRBV29-1	SVEVERMRGQNTEAF
NA	12	TRBV10-3	AISESQINTEAF
NA	11	TRBV28	ASSPGIFTEAF